This T cell receptor (beta chain) was identified in a study of early T cells in non-severe SARS-CoV-2 infection. Turning to the study itself: The chains were unpaired, and the sequenced material was bulk RNA from unsorted whole blood. General observations from the study: Anti-spike CD8 specificities were favored by VDJdb matching, whose results missed private and CD4 specificities.

CDR3 length equals 14 residues. Germline V gives CDR1 MGHRA, CDR2 YSYEKL. Trimming removed 2 bases from V and 4 bases from J, with 10 bases in between. Each cDNA molecule carried a unique molecular identifier. TCRdb fed the 5' RACE reads into MiXCR, producing one record per CDR3 protein. The sample records approximately 81,000 distinct CDR3 sequences, over 11% being singletons. With regard to this clonotype: As yet, its antigen is unknown.

The chain employs TRBV4-1 and TRBJ2-3; unclear D gene. This TCR was recovered from an adult who was a healthcare worker with PCR-confirmed SARS-CoV-2 infection or an uninfected control (not recorded which). Sequencing was done on a sample of whole blood. The CDR3 nucleotides are TGCGCCAGCAGCCAACTAGTCGGCGCAGATACGCAGTATTTT. This gives the protein CASSQLVGADTQYF.